The TCR beta chain under discussion was sequenced for a study of T-cell reconstitution after alpha-beta-depleted transplantation in children. This clonotype came up many times. Researchers prepared the TCRbeta library using unique molecular identifiers, the study reports. TCRdb re-analysed the PCR reads in MiXCR, keeping a single row per CDR3 protein. The sample has approximately 200,000 distinct CDR3 sequences, 5.5% to 7% seen once. The CDR3 loop spans 15 amino acids. V lost 4 bases to trimming and J lost 6 bases; unmatched junction nucleotides: 13. Germline V gives CDR1 SGHDT, CDR2 YYEEEE. The receptor was derived from a girl under two years old with combined immunodeficiency, due to receive a stem cell transplant. Specimen: PBMCs, collected before TCRalphabeta/CD19-depleted stem cell transplant. The J gene is TRBJ2-7, the V gene TRBV5-6, with 7 bases identical to TRBD1. The CDR3 here is CASSLSYETGSEQYF. The CDR3 DNA reads TGTGCCAGCAGCCTATCTTACGAGACAGGGTCCGAGCAGTACTTC.